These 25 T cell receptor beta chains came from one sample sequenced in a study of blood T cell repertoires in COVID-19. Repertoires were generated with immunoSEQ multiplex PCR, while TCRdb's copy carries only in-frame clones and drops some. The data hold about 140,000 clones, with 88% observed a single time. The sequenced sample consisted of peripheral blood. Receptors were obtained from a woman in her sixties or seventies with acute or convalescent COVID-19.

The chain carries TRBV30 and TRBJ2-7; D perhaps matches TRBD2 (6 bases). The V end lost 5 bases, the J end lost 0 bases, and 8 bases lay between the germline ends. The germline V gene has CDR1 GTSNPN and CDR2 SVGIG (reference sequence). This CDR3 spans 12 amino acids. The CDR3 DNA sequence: TGTGCCTGGGGGACTTTCTCCTACGAGCAGTACTTC. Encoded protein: CAWGTFSYEQYF.

The CDR3 coding sequence is TGTGCCAGCAGTTTATATGACACCCGGGATACGCAGTATTTT. Translated, it gives CASSLYDTRDTQYF. V usage is TRBV27 and J usage is TRBJ2-3; no reliable D call. Trimming pared 1 base from V and 6 bases from J, leaving 11 bases between. The CDR3 is made up of 14 amino acids. The germline gives CDR1 MNHEY, CDR2 SMNVEV (reference sequence).

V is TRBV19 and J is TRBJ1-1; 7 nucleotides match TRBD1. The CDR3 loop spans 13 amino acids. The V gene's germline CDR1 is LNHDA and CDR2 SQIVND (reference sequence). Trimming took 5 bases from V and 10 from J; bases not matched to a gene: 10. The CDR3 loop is CASSGTGAPRAFF. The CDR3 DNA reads TGTGCCAGTAGTGGTACAGGGGCCCCTCGAGCTTTCTTT. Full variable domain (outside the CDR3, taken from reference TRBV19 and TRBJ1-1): DGGITQSPKYLFRKEGQNVTLSCEQNLNHDAMYWYRQDPGQGLRLIYYSQIVNDFQKGDIAEGYSVSREKKESFPLTVTSAQKNPTAFYLCASSGTGAPRAFFGQGTRLTVV.

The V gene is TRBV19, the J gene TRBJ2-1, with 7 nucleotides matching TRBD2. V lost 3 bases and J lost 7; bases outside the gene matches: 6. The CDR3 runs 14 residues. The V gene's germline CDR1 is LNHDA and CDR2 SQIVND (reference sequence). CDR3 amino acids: CASSIELARNEQFF. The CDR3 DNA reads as TGTGCCAGTAGTATTGAACTAGCGAGGAATGAGCAGTTCTTC. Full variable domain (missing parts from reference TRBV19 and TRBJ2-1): DGGITQSPKYLFRKEGQNVTLSCEQNLNHDAMYWYRQDPGQGLRLIYYSQIVNDFQKGDIAEGYSVSREKKESFPLTVTSAQKNPTAFYLCASSIELARNEQFFGPGTRLTVL.

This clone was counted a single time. For the CDR3, the DNA is TGTGCCAGCACAAAGAAGACTGGCTATGGCTACACCTTC. It yields the protein CASTKKTGYGYTF. The chain carries TRBV6-5 and TRBJ1-2; D remains ambiguous. The V gene lost 7 bases and the J gene lost 4 bases, with 13 bases spanning the gap. In germline, CDR1 is MNHEY, CDR2 SVGAGI. CDR3 length: 13 amino acids.

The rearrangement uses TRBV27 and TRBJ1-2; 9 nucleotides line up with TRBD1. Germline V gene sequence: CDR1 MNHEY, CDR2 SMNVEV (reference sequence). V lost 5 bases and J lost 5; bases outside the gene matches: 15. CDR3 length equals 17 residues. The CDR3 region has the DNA TGTGCCAGCAGTCCAGGACAGGGGTCCGCCTTATGGTATGGCTACACCTTC. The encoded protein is CASSPGQGSALWYGYTF.

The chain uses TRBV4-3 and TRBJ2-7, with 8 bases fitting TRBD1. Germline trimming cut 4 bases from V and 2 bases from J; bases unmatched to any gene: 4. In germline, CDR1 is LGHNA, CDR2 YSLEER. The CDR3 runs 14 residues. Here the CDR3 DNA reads TGCGCCAGCAGCCCGAGGACAGGGACCTACGAGCAGTACTTC. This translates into CASSPRTGTYEQYF.

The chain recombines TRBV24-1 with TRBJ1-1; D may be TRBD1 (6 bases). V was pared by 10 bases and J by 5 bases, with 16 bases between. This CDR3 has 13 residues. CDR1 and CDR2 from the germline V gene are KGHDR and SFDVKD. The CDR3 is CATKGGWSTEAFF. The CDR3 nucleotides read TGTGCCACTAAGGGGGGGTGGTCGACTGAAGCTTTCTTT.

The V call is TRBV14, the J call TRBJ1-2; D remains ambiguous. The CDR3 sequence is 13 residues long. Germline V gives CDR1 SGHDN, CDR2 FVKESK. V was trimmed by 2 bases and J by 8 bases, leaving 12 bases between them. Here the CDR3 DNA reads TGTGCCAGCAGCCAATCTCGGGAAGGAGGCTACACCTTC. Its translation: CASSQSREGGYTF. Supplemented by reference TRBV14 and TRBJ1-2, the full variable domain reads EAGVTQFPSHSVIEKGQTVTLRCDPISGHDNLYWYRRVMGKEIKFLLHFVKESKQDESGMPNNRFLAERTGGTYSTLKVQPAELEDSGVYFCASSQSREGGYTFGSGTRLTVV.

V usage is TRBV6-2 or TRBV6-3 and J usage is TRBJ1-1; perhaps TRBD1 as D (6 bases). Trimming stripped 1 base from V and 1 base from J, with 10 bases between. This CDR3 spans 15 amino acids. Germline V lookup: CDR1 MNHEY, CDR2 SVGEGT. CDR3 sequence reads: CASSYFGQQNTEAFF. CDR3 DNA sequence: TGTGCCAGCAGTTACTTCGGACAGCAGAACACTGAAGCTTTCTTT.

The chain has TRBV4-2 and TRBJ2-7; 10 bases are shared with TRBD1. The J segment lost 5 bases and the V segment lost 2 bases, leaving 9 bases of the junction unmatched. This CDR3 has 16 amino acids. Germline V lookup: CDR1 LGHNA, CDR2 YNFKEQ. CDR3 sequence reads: CASSQTGTGEYDEQYF. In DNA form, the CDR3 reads TGTGCCAGCAGCCAAACGGGGACAGGGGAATATGACGAGCAGTACTTC.

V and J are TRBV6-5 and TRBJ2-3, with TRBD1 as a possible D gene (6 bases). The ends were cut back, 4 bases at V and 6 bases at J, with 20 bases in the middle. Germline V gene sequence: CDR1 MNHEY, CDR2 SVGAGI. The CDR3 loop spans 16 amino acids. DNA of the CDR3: TGTGCCAGCAGTTCGACGATCAGGGGAATAGCGGATACGCAGTATTTT. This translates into CASSSTIRGIADTQYF.

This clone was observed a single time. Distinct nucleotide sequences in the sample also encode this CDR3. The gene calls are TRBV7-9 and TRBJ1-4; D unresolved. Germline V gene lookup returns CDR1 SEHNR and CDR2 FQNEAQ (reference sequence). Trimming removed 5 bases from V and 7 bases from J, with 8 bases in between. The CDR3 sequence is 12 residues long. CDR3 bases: TGTGCCAGCAGCCTAAGTGGTGAAAAACTGTTTTTT. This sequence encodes CASSLSGEKLFF.

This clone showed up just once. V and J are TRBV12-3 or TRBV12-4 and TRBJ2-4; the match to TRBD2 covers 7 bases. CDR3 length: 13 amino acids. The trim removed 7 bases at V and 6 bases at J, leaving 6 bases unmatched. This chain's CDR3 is CASTPGGRNIQYF. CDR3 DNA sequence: TGTGCCAGCACCCCGGGAGGACGAAACATTCAGTACTTC.

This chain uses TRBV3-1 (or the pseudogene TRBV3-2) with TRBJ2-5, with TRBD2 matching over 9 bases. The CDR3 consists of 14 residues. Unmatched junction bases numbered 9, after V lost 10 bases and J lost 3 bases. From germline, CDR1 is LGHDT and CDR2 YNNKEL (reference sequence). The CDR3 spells CATGDSGGEETQYF. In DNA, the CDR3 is TGTGCCACCGGGGATAGCGGGGGAGAAGAGACCCAGTACTTC.

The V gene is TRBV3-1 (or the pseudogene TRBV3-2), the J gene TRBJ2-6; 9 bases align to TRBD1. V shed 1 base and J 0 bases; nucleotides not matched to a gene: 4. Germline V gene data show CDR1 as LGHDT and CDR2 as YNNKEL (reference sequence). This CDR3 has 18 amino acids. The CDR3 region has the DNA TGTGCCAGCAGCCAAGGATACAGGGGGCCCTCTGGGGCCAACGTCCTGACTTTC. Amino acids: CASSQGYRGPSGANVLTF.

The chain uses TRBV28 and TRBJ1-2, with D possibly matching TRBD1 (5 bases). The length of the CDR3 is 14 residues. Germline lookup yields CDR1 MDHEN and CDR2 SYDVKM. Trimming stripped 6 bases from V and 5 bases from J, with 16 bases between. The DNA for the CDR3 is TGTGCCAGCAGCCCGGGGGGGGTTCGATATGGCTACACCTTC. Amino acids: CASSPGGVRYGYTF.

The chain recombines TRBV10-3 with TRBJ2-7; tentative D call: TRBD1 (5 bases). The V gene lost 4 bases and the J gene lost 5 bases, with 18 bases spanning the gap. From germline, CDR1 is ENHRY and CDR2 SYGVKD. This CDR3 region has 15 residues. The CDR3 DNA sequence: TGTGCCATCAGTGGGGCGCAGGGTCATGACGACGAGCAGTACTTC. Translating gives CAISGAQGHDDEQYF.

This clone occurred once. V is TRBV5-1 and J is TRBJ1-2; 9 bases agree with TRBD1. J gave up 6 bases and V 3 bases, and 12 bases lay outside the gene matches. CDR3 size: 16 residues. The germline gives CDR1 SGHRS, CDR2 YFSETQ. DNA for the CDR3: TGCGCCAGCAGCTCACCGGGACAGGGCCAGTATAATGGCTACACCTTC. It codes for CASSSPGQGQYNGYTF. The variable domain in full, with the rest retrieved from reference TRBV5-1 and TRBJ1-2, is KAGVTQTPRYLIKTRGQQVTLSCSPISGHRSVSWYQQTPGQGLQFLFEYFSETQRNKGNFPGRFSGRQFSNSRSEMNVSTLELGDSALYLCASSSPGQGQYNGYTFGSGTRLTVV.

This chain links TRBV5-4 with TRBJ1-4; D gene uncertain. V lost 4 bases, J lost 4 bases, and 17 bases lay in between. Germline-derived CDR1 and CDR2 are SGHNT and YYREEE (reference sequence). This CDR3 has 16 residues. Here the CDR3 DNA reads TGTGCCAGCAGCAGTGGTCCCTTGGGCCGTAATGAAAAACTGTTTTTT. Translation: CASSSGPLGRNEKLFF.

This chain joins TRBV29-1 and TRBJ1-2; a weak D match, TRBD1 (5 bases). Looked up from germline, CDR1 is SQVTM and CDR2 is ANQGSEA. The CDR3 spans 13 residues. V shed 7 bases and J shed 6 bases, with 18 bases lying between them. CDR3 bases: TGCAGCGCGGGGGGGTCCGGGAACAATGGCTACACCTTC. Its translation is CSAGGSGNNGYTF.

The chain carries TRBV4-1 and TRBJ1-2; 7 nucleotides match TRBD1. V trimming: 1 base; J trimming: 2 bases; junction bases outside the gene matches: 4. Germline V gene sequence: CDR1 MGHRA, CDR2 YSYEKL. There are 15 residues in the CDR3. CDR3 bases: TGCGCCAGCAGCCAAGGGACAGGATTAAACTATGGCTACACCTTC. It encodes CASSQGTGLNYGYTF.

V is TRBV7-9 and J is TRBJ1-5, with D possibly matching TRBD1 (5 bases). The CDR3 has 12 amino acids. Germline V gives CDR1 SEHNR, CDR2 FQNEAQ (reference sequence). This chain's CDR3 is CAVGQGNQPQHF. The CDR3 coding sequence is TGTGCGGTGGGGCAGGGAAATCAGCCCCAGCATTTT. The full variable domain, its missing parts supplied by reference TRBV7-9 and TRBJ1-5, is DTGVSQNPRHKITKRGQNVTFRCDPISEHNRLYWYRQTLGQGPEFLTYFQNEAQLEKSRLLSDRFSAERPKGSFSTLEIQRTEQGDSAMYLCAVGQGNQPQHFGDGTRLSIL.

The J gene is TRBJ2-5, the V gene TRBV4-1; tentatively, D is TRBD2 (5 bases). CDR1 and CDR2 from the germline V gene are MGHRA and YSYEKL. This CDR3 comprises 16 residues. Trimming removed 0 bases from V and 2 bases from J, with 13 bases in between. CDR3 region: CASSQDWRRRQETQYF. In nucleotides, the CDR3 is TGCGCCAGCAGCCAAGATTGGAGGCGCCGGCAAGAGACCCAGTACTTC.

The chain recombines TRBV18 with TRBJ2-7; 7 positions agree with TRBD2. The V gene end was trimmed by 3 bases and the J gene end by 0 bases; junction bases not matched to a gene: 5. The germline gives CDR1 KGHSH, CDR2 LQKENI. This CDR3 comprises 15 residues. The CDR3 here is CASSPPSGSSYEQYF. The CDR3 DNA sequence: TGTGCCAGCTCACCTCCTAGCGGCTCCTCCTACGAGCAGTACTTC.